These 3 T cell receptor beta chains were sequenced from one sample in a study of CD8 T cells in Susac syndrome. With random hexamers, roughly 0.45 to 1 ug RNA was reverse transcribed. TCRdb re-analysed the immunoSEQ multiplex PCR reads in MiXCR, keeping a single row per CDR3 protein. Here the sample spans some 120,000 distinct CDR3 sequences, about 90% being singletons. Sample: CD8+ T cells from PBMCs. The receptors come from a human donor with multiple sclerosis.

This clonotype has a handful of counts. V is TRBV6-5 and J is TRBJ2-1; no clear D. The CDR3 contains 13 residues. The germline V and J ends were trimmed by 5 bases and 4 bases, with 9 bases remaining between them. The germline V gene encodes CDR1 MNHEY and CDR2 SVGAGI. DNA for the CDR3: TGTGCCAGCAGTCTGAGAGGATACAATGAGCAGTTCTTC. It specifies CASSLRGYNEQFF.

This chain joins TRBV20-1 and TRBJ2-7; 8 bases map to TRBD2. CDR1 DFQATT and CDR2 SNEGSKA come from the germline V gene (reference sequence). This CDR3 region has 16 residues. The V segment lost 0 bases and the J segment 0 bases; nucleotides outside the gene matches: 7. CDR3 nucleotide sequence: TGCAGTGCTAGAGATGTCTTGCGGGAGGTCTCCTACGAGCAGTACTTC. This encodes CSARDVLREVSYEQYF.

The chain recombines TRBV5-1 with TRBJ1-1, with 9 bases aligning to TRBD1. Germline loops: CDR1 SGHRS, CDR2 YFSETQ. The CDR3 has 16 residues. Trimming took 4 bases from V and 5 from J; bases not matched to a gene: 12. The CDR3 region is CASSLSPGQGFTEAFF. The CDR3 DNA follows: TGCGCCAGCAGCCTAAGCCCGGGACAGGGCTTTACTGAAGCTTTCTTT.